This T cell receptor (beta chain) was recovered during a study of human T cells and chemical hapten exposure. TCRdb independently ran MiXCR on the RACE reads; one entry per CDR3 protein. The table includes 44,000 or so distinct CDR3 sequences, about 3.7% detected once. The time point here: healthy volunteer bleed at 6 weeks. The starting material, unfractionated whole blood, was used for total RNA extraction. Many counts were recorded for this clonotype. The TCR originated in a human donor in good health. Some clones in this sample may be carry-over from other donors' samples. The sample comprised whole blood.

CDR3 protein: CASSHSYEQYF. The DNA for the CDR3 is TGTGCCAGCAGCCACTCCTACGAGCAGTACTTC. The rearrangement uses TRBV7-9 and TRBJ2-7, with unresolved D. This CDR3 contains 11 residues. V was trimmed by 5 bases and J by 0 bases, leaving 2 bases between them. Looked up from germline, CDR1 is SEHNR and CDR2 is FQNEAQ (reference sequence).